This TCR beta chain was identified in a study of blood T cell repertoires in COVID-19. Turning to the study itself: The cDNA or gDNA used as material had been derived from T cells, B-cell-depleted T cells, or PBMCs.

As originally analysed: Researchers report that nucleated cell counts were estimated from reference gene primer amplification. Profiling relied on immunoSEQ multiplex PCR, and the TCRdb table lists in-frame clones only, not all of them. Clone size and the V and J calls come from that table; the DNA yielded D and trimming. This repertoire shows some 130,000 clones, 75% to 90% found once; its top ten account for 2.5% to 3%. CDR1 LGHDT and CDR2 YNNKEL come from the germline V gene (reference sequence). Deletions cut 3 bases from V and 0 bases from J, with 18 bases between. There are 18 residues in the CDR3.

V and J are TRBV3-1 (or the pseudogene TRBV3-2) and TRBJ1-5; no definite D call. The origin of this receptor is a man in his 60s with active or convalescent COVID-19. Sequences were obtained from peripheral blood. CDR3 protein: CASSQTTWQSHSNQPQHF. CDR3 DNA: TGTGCCAGCAGCCAGACTACTTGGCAGTCACATAGCAATCAGCCCCAGCATTTT.